What follows are 10 T cell receptor beta chains derived from one specimen sequenced in a study of T cells after yellow fever vaccination. TCRdb used MiXCR to reprocess the 5' RACE reads, holding one entry per CDR3 protein. The data contain more than 200,000 distinct CDR3 sequences, 3.6% of them singletons. Material: PBMCs, obtained 15 days after the yellow fever booster vaccination. These receptors were collected from a young man who received the YFV17D yellow fever vaccine.

This sequence joins TRBV6-1 and TRBJ2-1; a weak D match, TRBD1 (6 bases). The CDR3 spans 15 residues. Looked up from germline, CDR1 is MNHNS and CDR2 is SASEGT. Trimming removed 1 base from V and 3 bases from J, with 10 bases in between. The CDR3 nucleotides read TGTGCCAGCAGTGAAGGAACAGGGTTCTACAATGAGCAGTTCTTC. This translates into CASSEGTGFYNEQFF.

This clonotype was recorded at least ten times. The V and J genes are TRBV6-6 and TRBJ2-7; no firm D call. The CDR3 runs 14 residues. Germline CDR1 MNHNY, CDR2 SVGAGI (reference sequence). V dropped 5 bases and J dropped 0 bases, with 11 bases sitting between them. CDR3 in amino acids: CASSPLDRSYEQYF. The CDR3 nucleotides are TGTGCCAGCAGTCCACTGGATCGCTCCTACGAGCAGTACTTC.

This clonotype has a count of ten or more. The chain is built from TRBV5-4 and TRBJ2-7, with 10 nucleotides matching TRBD2. In germline, CDR1 is SGHNT, CDR2 YYREEE (reference sequence). This CDR3 has 14 amino acids. The trim removed 5 bases at V and 2 bases at J, leaving 4 bases unmatched. The CDR3 DNA reads TGTGCCAGCAGAGCTAGCGGGGGCCCCTACGAGCAGTACTTC. It yields the protein CASRASGGPYEQYF.

This clonotype came up many times. The chain links TRBV4-1 to TRBJ1-6; D perhaps matches TRBD1 (5 bases). The CDR3 loop spans 17 amino acids. The V end was cut by 3 bases, the J end by 8 bases, with 20 bases between. The germline CDR1 and CDR2 sequences are MGHRA and YSYEKL. The CDR3 is CASSHGTAARGDSPLHF. In nucleotides, the CDR3 is TGCGCCAGCAGCCACGGGACCGCCGCGCGGGGGGATTCACCCCTCCACTTT.

At least ten counts were recorded for this clonotype. The genes are TRBV5-4 and TRBJ1-3; the D gene is possibly TRBD1 (6 bases). Germline V gene sequence: CDR1 SGHNT, CDR2 YYREEE (reference sequence). The CDR3 extends over 15 amino acids. V was trimmed by 0 bases and J by 2 bases, leaving 9 bases between them. CDR3 amino acids: CASSLAGVAGNTIYF. CDR3 nucleotides: TGTGCCAGCAGCTTGGCAGGGGTCGCTGGAAACACCATATATTTT.

This clonotype showed up many times. The rearrangement links TRBV24-1 to TRBJ2-4; D call uncertain. Trimming removed 4 bases at V and 8 bases at J, with 8 bases between. The CDR3 contains 12 residues. Looked up from germline, CDR1 is KGHDR and CDR2 is SFDVKD. CDR3 in DNA: TGTGCCACCAGTGACGATAGGGACATTCAGTACTTC. This encodes CATSDDRDIQYF.

This clonotype was observed at least ten times. J is TRBJ1-2 and V is TRBV5-1; 9 nucleotides line up with TRBD1. This CDR3 region has 14 residues. Germline V gene lookup returns CDR1 SGHRS and CDR2 YFSETQ. Germline trimming cut 4 bases from V and 7 bases from J; bases unmatched to any gene: 8. The CDR3 nucleotides are TGCGCCAGCAGCGCCTCCGGGACAGGGTTTGGCTACACCTTC. It encodes CASSASGTGFGYTF.

This clonotype was counted at least ten times. CDR3 sequence (DNA): TGCGCCAGCAGCTTTTTGTCCACTGTCCAAGAGACCCAGTACTTC. Amino acid sequence: CASSFLSTVQETQYF. The chain combines TRBV5-1 with TRBJ2-5; no clear D. V lost 2 bases and J 1 base, leaving 12 bases between the germline ends. Germline V gene lookup returns CDR1 SGHRS and CDR2 YFSETQ. CDR3 length equals 15 residues. Together with reference TRBV5-1 and TRBJ2-5, the CDR3 gives the full variable domain: KAGVTQTPRYLIKTRGQQVTLSCSPISGHRSVSWYQQTPGQGLQFLFEYFSETQRNKGNFPGRFSGRQFSNSRSEMNVSTLELGDSALYLCASSFLSTVQETQYFGPGTRLLVL.

This clonotype was counted at least ten times. J is TRBJ1-4 and V is TRBV2, with TRBD1 identical over 7 bases. The V segment lost 8 bases and the J segment 7 bases; nucleotides outside the gene matches: 10. From germline, CDR1 is SNHLY and CDR2 FYNNEI. The CDR3 extends over 14 amino acids. The CDR3 protein is CASRGQYLSEKLFF. DNA of the CDR3: TGTGCCAGCCGGGGACAGTATTTGTCTGAAAAACTGTTTTTT.

This clonotype was picked up many times. This rearrangement joins TRBV12-3 or TRBV12-4 to TRBJ2-5, with D hard to call. Deletions cut 3 bases from V and 1 base from J, with 9 bases between. The CDR3 sequence is 14 residues long. CDR3 DNA: TGTGCCAGCAGTTTCAGCGTATTCCAAGAGACCCAGTACTTC. This gives the protein CASSFSVFQETQYF.